Below, 5 T cell receptor beta chains from the same sample are listed, as sequenced in a study of tumor-infiltrating lymphocytes in oesophageal squamous cell carcinoma. TCRdb independently ran MiXCR on the PCR reads; one entry per CDR3 protein. Here the sample spans 10,000 or so distinct CDR3 sequences, under 65% being singletons. The sample was esophageal tumor tissue. The receptors derive from a female donor with esophageal squamous cell carcinoma.

V gene TRBV4-1 combines with J gene TRBJ2-5; D is perhaps TRBD2 (6 bases). V lost 4 bases to trimming and J lost 5 bases, with 17 bases between them. Germline CDR1 MGHRA, CDR2 YSYEKL. The CDR3 consists of 15 residues. Here the CDR3 reads CASSPGDDPRETQYF. The CDR3 DNA reads TGCGCCAGCAGCCCGGGAGATGACCCCCGTGAGACCCAGTACTTC.

The V and J genes are TRBV11-2 and TRBJ2-5; TRBD2 agrees at 8 bases. Germline V CDR1 and CDR2: SGHAT, FQNNGV. This CDR3 is built from 13 residues. The trim removed 8 bases at V and 1 base at J, leaving 3 bases unmatched. CDR3 DNA: TGTGCCAGCGGTGCGGGAGGCCAAGAGACCCAGTACTTC. It specifies CASGAGGQETQYF. Together with reference TRBV11-2 and TRBJ2-5, the CDR3 gives the full variable domain: EAGVAQSPRYKIIEKRQSVAFWCNPISGHATLYWYQQILGQGPKLLIQFQNNGVVDDSQLPKDRFSAERLKGVDSTLKIQPAKLEDSAVYLCASGAGGQETQYFGPGTRLLVL.

The chain has TRBV2 and TRBJ2-7, with 8 bases that match TRBD1. V lost 5 bases to trimming and J lost 5 bases; unmatched junction nucleotides: 2. The CDR3 spans 12 residues. Germline loops: CDR1 SNHLY, CDR2 FYNNEI. CDR3 protein: CASSSGQDEQYF. The CDR3 DNA sequence: TGTGCCAGCAGTTCGGGACAGGACGAGCAGTACTTC.

Note on this clonotype: A read error is likely, as this CDR3 ends without the conserved phenylalanine or tryptophan. It is unclear where the CDR3 begins or ends on the DNA, so no DNA is shown, and the CDR3 is as TCRdb lists it. The CDR3 loop reads CASSGPEGGAPTSSTLGT. This chain links TRBV7-3 with TRBJ2-3; TRBD1 is the table's D call, not checked against the DNA. The CDR3 has 18 amino acids, counting both end residues. Germline V gives CDR1 SGHTA, CDR2 FQGTGA.

The chain combines TRBV12-3 or TRBV12-4 with TRBJ2-2; TRBD2 matches at 10 bases. J was trimmed by 7 bases and V by 6 bases; bases with no gene match: 11. The CDR3 spans 16 residues. CDR3 DNA sequence: TGTGCCAGCAGGAACGGGGTAGCGGGAGGTCACGGGGAGCTGTTTTTT. It specifies CASRNGVAGGHGELFF.